Listed here are 14 T cell receptor beta chains from one sample, sequenced in a study of T cell responses to AZD1222 COVID-19 vaccine. Sequencing was performed with immunoSEQ multiplex PCR; in TCRdb, only in-frame clones are kept and a portion is missing. The sample lists about 150,000 clones; about 88% were seen once. Sequencing was performed on peripheral blood, taken on day 0 of AZD1222 vaccination. The receptors were gathered from an adult in good health.

The rearrangement links TRBV11-2 to TRBJ1-3; D ambiguous. V dropped 5 bases and J dropped 4 bases, with 15 bases sitting between them. Germline V gene sequence: CDR1 SGHAT, CDR2 FQNNGV. There are 15 residues in the CDR3. CDR3 sequence reads: CASSRWTGAGNTIYF. CDR3 coding DNA: TGTGCCAGCAGCCGTTGGACCGGCGCGGGAAACACCATATATTTT. Looking up the rest from reference TRBV11-2 and TRBJ1-3 gives the full variable domain: EAGVAQSPRYKIIEKRQSVAFWCNPISGHATLYWYQQILGQGPKLLIQFQNNGVVDDSQLPKDRFSAERLKGVDSTLKIQPAKLEDSAVYLCASSRWTGAGNTIYFGEGSWLTVV.

The rearrangement links TRBV7-2 to TRBJ1-6, with D unresolved. The length of the CDR3 is 15 residues. The germline CDR1 and CDR2 sequences are SGHTA and FQGNSA. V lost 1 base, J lost 7 bases, and 11 bases lay in between. The chain's CDR3 is CASSLGAERNSPLHF. For the CDR3, the DNA is TGTGCCAGCAGCTTAGGGGCTGAACGAAATTCACCCCTCCACTTT.

This clone came up once. V and J are TRBV30 and TRBJ2-7; no definite D call. Germline V gene sequence: CDR1 GTSNPN, CDR2 SVGIG (reference sequence). The CDR3 consists of 12 residues. The V end was cut by 1 base, the J end by 3 bases, with 7 bases between. CDR3: CAWSADLYEQYF. DNA of the CDR3: TGTGCCTGGAGTGCTGATCTCTACGAGCAGTACTTC.

The CDR3: CATSDPGTGTYGYTF. The CDR3 DNA follows: TGTGCCACCAGTGACCCCGGGACAGGGACCTATGGCTACACCTTC. The chain couples TRBV24-1 to TRBJ1-2; 9 positions agree with TRBD1. CDR1 is KGHDR and CDR2 is SFDVKD in the germline V gene. The CDR3 covers 15 residues. V shed 4 bases and J 4 bases; nucleotides not matched to a gene: 6.

J is TRBJ1-6 and V is TRBV4-3; 8 bases match TRBD1. The CDR3 contains 15 residues. V gave up 0 bases and J gave up 7 bases; unmatched junction bases: 2. Germline CDR1 reads LGHNA; CDR2 reads YSLEER. DNA of the CDR3: TGCGCCAGCAGCCAAGATCCAGGGGGCAATTCACCCCTCCACTTT. This sequence encodes CASSQDPGGNSPLHF.

The chain couples TRBV14 to TRBJ2-3; unclear D gene. V dropped 5 bases and J dropped 8 bases, with 17 bases sitting between them. Looked up from germline, CDR1 is SGHDN and CDR2 is FVKESK. This CDR3 is 14 amino acids long. CDR3 nucleotides: TGTGCCAGCAGCTCCCAGATGGGGATAGCTACGCAGTATTTT. Residues: CASSSQMGIATQYF.

The chain uses TRBV28 and TRBJ1-2; 10 bases are shared with TRBD1. Losses at the gene ends were 4 bases for V and 8 bases for J; bases not matched to a gene: 10. The CDR3 sequence is 15 residues long. The germline V gene has CDR1 MDHEN and CDR2 SYDVKM. CDR3 nucleotide sequence: TGTGCCAGCAGTTCGCCATCGACAGGGGGCCACGGCTACACCTTC. This sequence encodes CASSSPSTGGHGYTF.

The chain recombines TRBV7-2 with TRBJ1-2; TRBD1 matches 7 bases. This CDR3 is built from 14 residues. The junction had 8 bases not matched to a gene; V was cut back by 3 bases and J by 7 bases. Germline V gives CDR1 SGHTA, CDR2 FQGNSA. This chain's CDR3 is CASSFTNRGGGYTF. DNA for the CDR3: TGTGCCAGCAGCTTCACAAACAGGGGTGGTGGCTACACCTTC.

The rearrangement uses TRBV6-1 and TRBJ1-4; 8 nucleotides agree with TRBD1. V trimming: 3 bases; J trimming: 8 bases; junction bases outside the gene matches: 5. The CDR3 extends over 14 amino acids. Germline V gives CDR1 MNHNS, CDR2 SASEGT. CDR3 residues: CASSEGQGAEKLFF. CDR3 DNA: TGTGCCAGCAGTGAGGGGCAGGGGGCGGAAAAACTGTTTTTT.

The V and J genes are TRBV4-2 and TRBJ2-1; D is undetermined. Trimming took off 1 base at V and 8 bases at J, with 18 bases between the two ends. CDR1 and CDR2 (germline): LGHNA, YNFKEQ. The CDR3 sequence is 16 residues long. CDR3 bases: TGTGCCAGCAGCCAAGTCGGTGGTGGAGCTTTCGATGAGCAGTTCTTC. Amino acids: CASSQVGGGAFDEQFF.

The rearrangement links TRBV6-2 or TRBV6-3 to TRBJ2-1, with 10 positions matching TRBD1. The CDR3 is 15 residues long. V lost 0 bases and J lost 10; bases outside the gene matches: 6. Germline-derived CDR1 and CDR2 are MNHEY and SVGEGT. For the CDR3, the DNA is TGTGCCAGCAGTTACTCCCCGGACAGGGGGAGGGAGCAGTTCTTC. It yields the protein CASSYSPDRGREQFF.

V is TRBV3-1 (or the pseudogene TRBV3-2) and J is TRBJ1-3; TRBD1 matches 9 bases. The germline V gene has CDR1 LGHDT and CDR2 YNNKEL (reference sequence). V shed 4 bases and J 4 bases; nucleotides not matched to a gene: 5. The CDR3 is 15 residues long. This CDR3 reads CASSLWDRAGNTIYF. The CDR3 DNA is TGTGCCAGCAGCCTGTGGGACAGGGCCGGAAACACCATATATTTT.

The gene calls are TRBV7-9 and TRBJ1-3; TRBD1 matches at 9 bases. Trimming at V came to 5 bases and at J to 6 bases, leaving 5 bases not matched to a gene. The CDR3 covers 14 residues. The germline V gene encodes CDR1 SEHNR and CDR2 FQNEAQ (reference sequence). The CDR3 sequence is CASSTQGAKNTIYF. The CDR3 DNA sequence: TGTGCCAGCAGCACACAGGGGGCCAAAAACACCATATATTTT.

Worth noting for this clone: Other DNA sequences from this sample encode an identical CDR3 as well. The chain has TRBV18 and TRBJ1-1; 7 nucleotides match TRBD1. This CDR3 is 14 amino acids long. Germline CDR1 and CDR2: KGHSH and LQKENI. The V gene end was trimmed by 4 bases and the J gene end by 1 base; junction bases not matched to a gene: 3. CDR3 loop: CASSQDRKNTEAFF. CDR3 DNA: TGTGCCAGCTCACAGGACAGGAAGAACACTGAAGCTTTCTTT.